This TCR beta chain was documented in a study of identical twins. MiXCR, applied by TCRdb to the 5' RACE reads, yields one record per CDR3 protein. Among around 690,000 distinct CDR3 sequences listed, approximately 21% were seen once. The junction had 11 bases not matched to a gene; V was cut back by 6 bases and J by 3 bases. The CDR3 covers 16 residues. Germline CDR1 is KGHSH and CDR2 is LQKENI. These data also featured in a second study, about T cells expressing NK-cell markers. That study reports: All TCR beta repertoires analysed originated from sorted CD3+CD56+NKG2C+, CD3+CD56+NKG2C- and CD3+CD56-NKG2C+ T cells. The sequencing cohort of eight donors included seven HCMV-seropositive individuals and one seronegative individual.

Sample: PBMCs. The source is a woman under 30 in good health. The chain combines TRBV18 with TRBJ2-5; 9 bases are shared with TRBD1. Here the CDR3 DNA reads TGTGCCAGCTCTACTTACAGGGGGCGATCAGAAGAGACCCAGTACTTC. Translation gives CASSTYRGRSEETQYF.